This T cell receptor beta chain was retrieved from a study of beta chain features in type 1 diabetes. This CDR3 is 15 amino acids long. The V gene's germline CDR1 is SGHTA and CDR2 FQGNSA. V gave up 5 bases and J gave up 3 bases; unmatched junction bases: 9. This clone was detected only a few times. Its antigen is unidentified. Study results and caveats: A pattern of fewer insertions and more deletions at VDJ junctions was seen in type 1 diabetes patients. Equally in patients and controls, shorter templates might have been favored by PCR.

The authors reverse transcribed all of the isolated RNA, so sequencing captured expressed TCRB transcripts. Naive, central memory and regulatory T cell samples came to a mean of roughly 4 million reads. Clones were read by immunoSEQ multiplex PCR, and TCRdb kept only the in-frame ones, dropping some. Of around 450,000 clones listed, roughly 10% were seen once; the top ten hold 0.046%. The source of this sequence is a woman younger than 35 in good health. The sequenced sample consisted of naive CD4+ T cells from blood. The chain joins TRBV7-2 to TRBJ2-7; 8 bases are shared with TRBD2. In nucleotides, the CDR3 is TGTGCCAGCAGCACAAGAAGAAGCGGGAGCTACGAGCAGTACTTC. Amino acid sequence: CASSTRRSGSYEQYF.